Listed here are 15 T cell receptor beta chains from one sample, sequenced in a study of vaccination and CD4 T cells after COVID-19. These receptors have no known antigen. Cultured CD4+ T-cell DNA underwent Oncomine TCR Beta short-read sequencing. In TCRdb, the PCR reads were re-called with MiXCR into one record per CDR3 protein. In the table there are over 14,000 distinct CDR3 sequences, 30% to 35% of which are singletons. Sample treatment: approximately nine-day PBMC culture with coronavirus spike peptide pools or control peptides (ViraFEST assay). Sequencing used CD4+ T cells from blood, cultured in vitro, obtained after SARS-CoV-2 vaccination. The receptors were sampled from a human donor who had recovered from COVID-19.

The chain employs TRBV20-1 and TRBJ1-1; possibly TRBD1 for D (5 bases). Germline CDR1 and CDR2: DFQATT and SNEGSKA (reference sequence). This CDR3 spans 14 amino acids. Deletions cut 5 bases from V and 4 bases from J, with 17 bases between. The CDR3 loop reads CSARSGTASTEAFF. The CDR3 DNA sequence: TGCAGTGCTCGATCCGGGACTGCGAGCACTGAAGCTTTCTTT.

The chain joins TRBV5-6 to TRBJ1-5; 9 bases agree with TRBD1. The V and J ends lost 4 bases and 5 bases, in that order; junction bases with no gene match: 7. The CDR3 contains 15 residues. CDR1 and CDR2 (germline): SGHDT, YYEEEE. The CDR3 sequence is CASSRRDRVYQPQHF. CDR3 nucleotides: TGTGCCAGCAGCCGCCGGGACAGGGTTTATCAGCCCCAGCATTTT.

V is TRBV20-1 and J is TRBJ2-7; 9 bases align to TRBD2. This CDR3 region has 16 residues. V gave up 5 bases and J gave up 5 bases; unmatched junction bases: 16. Germline V CDR1 and CDR2: DFQATT, SNEGSKA (reference sequence). Here the CDR3 DNA reads TGCAGTGCTGACAAAGCGGCGGGAGGGAATCCTAACGAGCAGTACTTC. Its translation is CSADKAAGGNPNEQYF.

This chain uses TRBV6-2 or TRBV6-3 with TRBJ2-7; D is possibly TRBD1 or TRBD2 (5 bases each). Trimming took 6 bases from V and 3 from J, leaving 12 bases between them. Germline V gene data show CDR1 as MNHEY and CDR2 as SVGEGT. The CDR3 is made up of 13 amino acids. The CDR3 DNA follows: TGTGCCAGCAGCCCGGGACGGATCTACGAGCAGTACTTC. Residues: CASSPGRIYEQYF.

This clonotype was seen a handful of times. The chain joins TRBV7-2 to TRBJ2-5; 8 positions agree with TRBD2. Germline assignment: CDR1 SGHTA and CDR2 FQGNSA. The CDR3 consists of 16 residues. The J segment lost 0 bases and the V segment lost 5 bases, leaving 8 bases of the junction unmatched. CDR3 sequence reads: CASSRDSGANQETQYF. CDR3 sequence (DNA): TGTGCCAGCAGCAGAGATAGCGGGGCGAACCAAGAGACCCAGTACTTC.

This clonotype was seen just once. The genes are TRBV9 and TRBJ2-3; 8 nucleotides align to TRBD1. With V trimmed by 2 bases and J by 1 base, 15 bases remained unmatched. The CDR3 is 19 amino acids. Germline V gene lookup returns CDR1 SGDLS and CDR2 YYNGEE. CDR3 region: CASSVGVGTGGRRTDTQYF. In DNA form, the CDR3 reads TGTGCCAGCAGCGTCGGGGTCGGTACAGGGGGTAGGCGCACAGATACGCAGTATTTT.

The CDR3 loop reads CASSYSWGREQYF. The DNA of the CDR3 is TGTGCCAGCAGTTACTCCTGGGGAAGGGAGCAGTACTTC. V usage is TRBV6-2 or TRBV6-3 and J usage is TRBJ2-7; D gene uncertain. Germline-derived CDR1 and CDR2 are MNHEY and SVGEGT. The CDR3 is made up of 13 amino acids. The germline V and J ends were trimmed by 0 bases and 7 bases, with 10 bases remaining between them.

This chain connects TRBV6-1 to TRBJ2-1, with D tentatively TRBD1 (6 bases). Germline assignment: CDR1 MNHNS and CDR2 SASEGT. CDR3 length equals 15 residues. V gave up 6 bases and J gave up 6 bases, with 18 bases separating them. CDR3 coding DNA: TGTGCCAGCAGATTCGCCCGGGACACTTTCAATGAGCAGTTCTTC. Amino acids: CASRFARDTFNEQFF.

The rearrangement joins TRBV11-2 to TRBJ2-7, with D maybe TRBD2 (6 bases). Germline V gene sequence: CDR1 SGHAT, CDR2 FQNNGV. V lost 3 bases and J lost 9, with 21 bases in between. The CDR3 extends over 15 amino acids. Here the CDR3 DNA reads TGTGCCAGCAGCTTTAATTCGGCTAGCGTGGTCGCGCAGTACTTC. It translates to CASSFNSASVVAQYF.

The gene calls are TRBV11-2 and TRBJ2-1, with D perhaps TRBD1 or TRBD2 (6 bases each). Trimming pared 5 bases from V and 2 bases from J, leaving 13 bases between. In germline, CDR1 is SGHAT, CDR2 FQNNGV. CDR3 length equals 15 residues. CDR3 in DNA: TGTGCCAGCAGCCCGGGGGCAGGCCCCTACAATGAGCAGTTCTTC. Translation gives CASSPGAGPYNEQFF.

This clonotype was detected only a few times. The chain recombines TRBV19 with TRBJ1-1; tentatively, D is TRBD1 (5 bases). Trimming shortened V by 7 bases and J by 7 bases, and 16 bases separated the two germline ends. This CDR3 spans 13 amino acids. Germline CDR1 and CDR2: LNHDA and SQIVND (reference sequence). CDR3 sequence reads: CASIGLGVVEAFF. The CDR3 DNA sequence: TGTGCCAGTATCGGGCTGGGGGTAGTTGAAGCTTTCTTT.

J is TRBJ2-3 and V is TRBV12-3 or TRBV12-4; 7 bases map to TRBD2. This CDR3 has 15 residues. V shed 0 bases, J shed 7 bases, and the junction held 7 bases outside the gene matches. CDR3 bases: TGTGCCAGCAGTTTAGCGCTAAGCGGGACGAATACGCAGTATTTT. This sequence encodes CASSLALSGTNTQYF.

The chain is built from TRBV20-1 and TRBJ1-1; D is perhaps TRBD1 (5 bases). Trimming removed 4 bases at V and 1 base at J, with 10 bases between. The CDR3 is made up of 13 amino acids. The germline V gene has CDR1 DFQATT and CDR2 SNEGSKA (reference sequence). CDR3: CSANQGGNTEAFF. Written as DNA, the CDR3 is TGCAGTGCTAACCAGGGCGGGAACACTGAAGCTTTCTTT.

This clonotype was found a few times. The J gene is TRBJ2-7, the V gene TRBV6-5; 8 bases match TRBD2. The germline V gene has CDR1 MNHEY and CDR2 SVGAGI. The trim removed 0 bases at V and 0 bases at J, leaving 4 bases unmatched. The CDR3 length is 16 residues. The CDR3 is CASSYSASGPSYEQYF. The CDR3 bases are TGTGCCAGCAGTTACTCGGCTAGCGGGCCCTCCTACGAGCAGTACTTC.

J is TRBJ1-2 and V is TRBV19; D is undetermined. Germline-derived CDR1 and CDR2 are LNHDA and SQIVND (reference sequence). The CDR3 is 14 amino acids. Trimming shortened V by 3 bases and J by 3 bases, and 11 bases separated the two germline ends. DNA for the CDR3: TGTGCCAGTAGTATTAACGCAGACCACTATGGCTACACCTTC. Its translation is CASSINADHYGYTF.